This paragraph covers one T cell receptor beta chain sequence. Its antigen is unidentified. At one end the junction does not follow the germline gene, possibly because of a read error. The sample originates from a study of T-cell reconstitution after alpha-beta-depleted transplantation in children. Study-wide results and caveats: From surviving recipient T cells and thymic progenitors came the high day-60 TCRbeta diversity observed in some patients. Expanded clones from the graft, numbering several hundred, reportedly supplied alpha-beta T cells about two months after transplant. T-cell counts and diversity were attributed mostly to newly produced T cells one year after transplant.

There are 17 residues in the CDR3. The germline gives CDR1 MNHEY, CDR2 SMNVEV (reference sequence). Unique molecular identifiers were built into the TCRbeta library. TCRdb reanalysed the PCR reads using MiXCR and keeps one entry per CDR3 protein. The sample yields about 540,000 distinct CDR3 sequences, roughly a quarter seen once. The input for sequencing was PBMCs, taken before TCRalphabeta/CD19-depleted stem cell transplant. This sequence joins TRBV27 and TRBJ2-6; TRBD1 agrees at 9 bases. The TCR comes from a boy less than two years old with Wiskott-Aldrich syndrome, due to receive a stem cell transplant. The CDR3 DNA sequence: TGTGCCAGCAATCGTCCCGGGACAGGGACTGGGGTCAACGTCCTGACTTTC. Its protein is CASNRPGTGTGVNVLTF.